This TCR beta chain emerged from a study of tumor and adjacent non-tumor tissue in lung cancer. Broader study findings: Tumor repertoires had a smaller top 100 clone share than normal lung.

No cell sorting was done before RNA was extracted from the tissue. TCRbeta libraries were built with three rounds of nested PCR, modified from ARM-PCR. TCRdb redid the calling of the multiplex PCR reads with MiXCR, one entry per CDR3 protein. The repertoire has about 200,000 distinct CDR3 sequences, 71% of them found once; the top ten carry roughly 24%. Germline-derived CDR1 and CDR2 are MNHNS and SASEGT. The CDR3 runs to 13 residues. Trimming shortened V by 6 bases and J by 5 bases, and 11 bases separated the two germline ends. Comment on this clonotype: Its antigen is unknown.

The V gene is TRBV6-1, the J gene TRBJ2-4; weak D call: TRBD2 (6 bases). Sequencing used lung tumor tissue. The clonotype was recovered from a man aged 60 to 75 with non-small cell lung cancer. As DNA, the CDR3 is TGTGCCAGCAGCCTAACGGGGGAAAACATTCAGTACTTC. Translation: CASSLTGENIQYF.